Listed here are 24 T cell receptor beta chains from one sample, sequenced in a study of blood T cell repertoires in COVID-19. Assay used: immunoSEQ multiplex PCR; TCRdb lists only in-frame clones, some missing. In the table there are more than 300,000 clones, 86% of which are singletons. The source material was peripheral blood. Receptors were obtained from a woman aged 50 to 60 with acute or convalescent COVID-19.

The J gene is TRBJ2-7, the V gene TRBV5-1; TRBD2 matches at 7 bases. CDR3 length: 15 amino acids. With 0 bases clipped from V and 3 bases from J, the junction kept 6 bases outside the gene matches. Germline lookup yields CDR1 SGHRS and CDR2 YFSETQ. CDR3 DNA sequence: TGCGCCAGCAGCTTGGGCAGCGGGAATAACTACGAGCAGTACTTC. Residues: CASSLGSGNNYEQYF.

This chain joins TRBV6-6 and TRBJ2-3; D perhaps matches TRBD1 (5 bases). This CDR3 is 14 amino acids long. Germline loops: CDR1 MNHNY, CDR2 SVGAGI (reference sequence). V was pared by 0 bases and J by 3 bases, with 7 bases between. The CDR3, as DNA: TGTGCCAGCAGTTACTCCCAGGGAACAGATACGCAGTATTTT. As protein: CASSYSQGTDTQYF.

CDR3 sequence reads: CATSREWGRSQGNQPQHF. The CDR3 DNA sequence: TGTGCCACCAGCAGAGAGTGGGGCAGGTCTCAGGGCAATCAGCCCCAGCATTTT. The chain carries TRBV15 and TRBJ1-5, with a tentative D call TRBD1 (5 bases). The germline V and J ends were trimmed by 0 bases and 2 bases, with 17 bases remaining between them. CDR1 and CDR2 from the germline V gene are LNHNV and YYDKDF (reference sequence). The CDR3 totals 18 residues.

The CDR3 here is CASSSSGTSGRNEQFF. For the CDR3, the DNA is TGTGCCAGCAGTTCGTCCGGGACTAGCGGGAGGAATGAGCAGTTCTTC. This rearrangement joins TRBV28 to TRBJ2-1, with TRBD2 matching 15 bases. This CDR3 has 16 residues. CDR1 and CDR2 from the germline V gene are MDHEN and SYDVKM. Trimming removed 4 bases from V and 7 bases from J; junction bases left unmatched: 5.

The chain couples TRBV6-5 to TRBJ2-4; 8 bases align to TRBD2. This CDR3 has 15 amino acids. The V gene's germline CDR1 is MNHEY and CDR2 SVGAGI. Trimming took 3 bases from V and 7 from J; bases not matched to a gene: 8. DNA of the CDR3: TGTGCCAGCAGTTATGACGGGGGGGCAGGTAACATTCAGTACTTC. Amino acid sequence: CASSYDGGAGNIQYF.

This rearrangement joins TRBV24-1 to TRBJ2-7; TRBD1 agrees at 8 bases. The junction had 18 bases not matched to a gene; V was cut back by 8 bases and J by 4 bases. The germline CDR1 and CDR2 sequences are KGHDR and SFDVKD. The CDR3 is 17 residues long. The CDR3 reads CATTVWEDRADSYEQYF. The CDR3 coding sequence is TGTGCCACCACCGTATGGGAGGACAGGGCTGATTCGTACGAGCAGTACTTC.

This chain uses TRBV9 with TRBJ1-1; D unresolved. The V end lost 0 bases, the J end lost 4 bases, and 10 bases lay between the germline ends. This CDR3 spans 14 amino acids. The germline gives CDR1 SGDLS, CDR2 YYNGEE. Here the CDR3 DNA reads TGTGCCAGCAGCGTAGAGGGAGAGGGCACTGAAGCTTTCTTT. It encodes CASSVEGEGTEAFF. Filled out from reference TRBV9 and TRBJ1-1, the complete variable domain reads DSGVTQTPKHLITATGQRVTLRCSPRSGDLSVYWYQQSLDQGLQFLIQYYNGEERAKGNILERFSAQQFPDLHSELNLSSLELGDSALYFCASSVEGEGTEAFFGQGTRLTVV.

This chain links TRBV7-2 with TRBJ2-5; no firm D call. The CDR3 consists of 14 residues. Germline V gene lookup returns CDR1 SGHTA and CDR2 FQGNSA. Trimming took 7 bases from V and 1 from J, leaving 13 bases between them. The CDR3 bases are TGTGCCAGCAAGCTTAGAGGCGGCCAAGAGACCCAGTACTTC. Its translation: CASKLRGGQETQYF. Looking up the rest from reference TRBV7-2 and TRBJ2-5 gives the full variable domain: GAGVSQSPSNKVTEKGKDVELRCDPISGHTALYWYRQSLGQGLEFLIYFQGNSAPDKSGLPSDRFSAERTGGSVSTLTIQRTQQEDSAVYLCASKLRGGQETQYFGPGTRLLVL.

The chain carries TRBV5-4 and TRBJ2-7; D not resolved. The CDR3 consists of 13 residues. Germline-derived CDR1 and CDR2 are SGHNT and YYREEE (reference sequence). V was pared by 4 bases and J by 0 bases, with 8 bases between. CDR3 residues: CASSLKSSYEQYF. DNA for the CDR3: TGTGCCAGCAGCCTAAAAAGCTCCTACGAGCAGTACTTC. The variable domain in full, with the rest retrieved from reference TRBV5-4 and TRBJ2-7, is ETGVTQSPTHLIKTRGQQVTLRCSSQSGHNTVSWYQQALGQGPQFIFQYYREEENGRGNFPPRFSGLQFPNYSSELNVNALELDDSALYLCASSLKSSYEQYFGPGTRLTVT.

The CDR3: CASSQEVLAADSPLHF. Here the CDR3 DNA reads TGTGCCAGCAGCCAAGAAGTTTTAGCCGCGGATTCACCCCTCCACTTT. The chain has TRBV4-2 and TRBJ1-6, with unresolved D. CDR3 size: 16 residues. V lost 0 bases and J lost 8, with 14 bases in between. The germline V gene encodes CDR1 LGHNA and CDR2 YNFKEQ.

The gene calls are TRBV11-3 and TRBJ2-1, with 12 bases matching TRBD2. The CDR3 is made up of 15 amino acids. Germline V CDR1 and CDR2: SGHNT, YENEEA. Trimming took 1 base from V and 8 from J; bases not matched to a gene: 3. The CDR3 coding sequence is TGTGCCAGCAGCTTAGGACTAGCGGGAGACGATGAGCAGTTCTTC. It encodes CASSLGLAGDDEQFF.

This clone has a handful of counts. CDR3 region: CASSLTGGGASYNEQFF. DNA of the CDR3: TGTGCCAGCAGCTTAACAGGCGGCGGGGCCTCCTACAATGAGCAGTTCTTC. This chain links TRBV7-3 with TRBJ2-1, with TRBD2 as a possible D gene (6 bases). In germline, CDR1 is SGHTA, CDR2 FQGTGA. This CDR3 contains 17 residues. V was clipped by 0 bases and J by 0 bases, with 12 bases between them.

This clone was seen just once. CDR3 amino acids: CASSPSRDRDEPLHF. CDR3 DNA: TGCGCCAGCAGCCCGTCCCGGGACAGGGATGAACCCCTCCACTTT. V usage is TRBV5-1 and J usage is TRBJ1-6; 9 bases map to TRBD1. There are 15 residues in the CDR3. The J segment lost 12 bases and the V segment lost 4 bases, leaving 11 bases of the junction unmatched. Per germline, CDR1 SGHRS and CDR2 YFSETQ. Full variable domain (missing parts from reference TRBV5-1 and TRBJ1-6): KAGVTQTPRYLIKTRGQQVTLSCSPISGHRSVSWYQQTPGQGLQFLFEYFSETQRNKGNFPGRFSGRQFSNSRSEMNVSTLELGDSALYLCASSPSRDRDEPLHFGNGTRLTVT.

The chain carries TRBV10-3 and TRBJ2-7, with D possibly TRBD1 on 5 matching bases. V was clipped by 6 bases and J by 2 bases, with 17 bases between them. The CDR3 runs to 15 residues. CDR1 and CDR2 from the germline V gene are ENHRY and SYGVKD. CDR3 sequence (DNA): TGTGCCATCAGAAGTCCCGGACACCGAACCTACGAGCAGTACTTC. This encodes CAIRSPGHRTYEQYF.

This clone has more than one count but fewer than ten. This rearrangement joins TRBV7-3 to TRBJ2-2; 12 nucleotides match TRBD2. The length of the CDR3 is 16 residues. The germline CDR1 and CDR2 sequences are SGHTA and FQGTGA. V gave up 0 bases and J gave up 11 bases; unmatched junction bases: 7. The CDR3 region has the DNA TGTGCCAGCAGCTTAACAGGACTAGCGGGGCTTTCAGAGCTGTTTTTT. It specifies CASSLTGLAGLSELFF.

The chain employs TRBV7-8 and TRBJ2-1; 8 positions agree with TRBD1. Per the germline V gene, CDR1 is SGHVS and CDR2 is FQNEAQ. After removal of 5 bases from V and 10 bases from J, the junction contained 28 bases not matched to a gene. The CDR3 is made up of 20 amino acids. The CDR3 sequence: CASSLPWTGPRAGTIWEQFF. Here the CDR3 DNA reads TGTGCCAGCAGCCTCCCTTGGACAGGGCCTAGAGCGGGTACCATATGGGAGCAGTTCTTC.

The CDR3 reads CASSSDRVYVKNGYTF. As DNA, the CDR3 is TGTGCCAGCAGTTCGGACAGGGTATATGTTAAGAATGGCTACACCTTC. V gene TRBV6-2 or TRBV6-3 combines with J gene TRBJ1-2, with TRBD1 identical over 8 bases. V lost 4 bases to trimming and J lost 6 bases; unmatched junction nucleotides: 13. Per the germline V gene, CDR1 is MNHEY and CDR2 is SVGEGT. The CDR3 is 16 amino acids.

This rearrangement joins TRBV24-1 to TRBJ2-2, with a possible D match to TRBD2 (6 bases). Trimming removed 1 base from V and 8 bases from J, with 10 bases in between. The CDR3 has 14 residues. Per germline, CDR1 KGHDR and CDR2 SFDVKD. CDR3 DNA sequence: TGTGCCACCAGTGATTTCCCGGGGGTTGGGGAGCTGTTTTTT. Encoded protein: CATSDFPGVGELFF.

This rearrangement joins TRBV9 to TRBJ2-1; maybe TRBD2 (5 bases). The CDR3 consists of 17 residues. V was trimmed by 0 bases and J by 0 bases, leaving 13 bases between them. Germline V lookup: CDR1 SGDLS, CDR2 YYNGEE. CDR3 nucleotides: TGTGCCAGCAGCGTAGTGGGAGCCCCCGCCTCCTACAATGAGCAGTTCTTC. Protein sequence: CASSVVGAPASYNEQFF.

The CDR3 nucleotides are TGTGCCACCAGTGATCCCACAGGGCTCCAAGAGACCCAGTACTTC. Translated, it gives CATSDPTGLQETQYF. The chain is built from TRBV24-1 and TRBJ2-5; D is possibly TRBD1 (6 bases). CDR1 KGHDR and CDR2 SFDVKD come from the germline V gene. The CDR3 contains 15 residues. Trimming removed 3 bases from V and 1 base from J, with 11 bases in between.

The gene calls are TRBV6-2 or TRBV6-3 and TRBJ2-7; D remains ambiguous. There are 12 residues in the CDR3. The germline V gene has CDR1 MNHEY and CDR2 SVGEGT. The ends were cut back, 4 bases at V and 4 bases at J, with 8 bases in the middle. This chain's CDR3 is CASSWADYEQYF. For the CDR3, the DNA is TGTGCCAGCAGTTGGGCAGATTACGAGCAGTACTTC.

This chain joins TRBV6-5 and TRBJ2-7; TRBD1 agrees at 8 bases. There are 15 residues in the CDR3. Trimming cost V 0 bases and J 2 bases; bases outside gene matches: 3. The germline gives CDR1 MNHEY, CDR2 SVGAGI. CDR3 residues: CASSYSQGATYEQYF. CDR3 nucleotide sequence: TGTGCCAGCAGTTACTCTCAGGGGGCGACCTACGAGCAGTACTTC.

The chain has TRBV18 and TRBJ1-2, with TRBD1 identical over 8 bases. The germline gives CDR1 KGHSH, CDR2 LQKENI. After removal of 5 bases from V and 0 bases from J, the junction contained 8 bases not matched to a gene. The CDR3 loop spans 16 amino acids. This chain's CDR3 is CASSFRTGRTNYGYTF. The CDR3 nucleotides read TGTGCCAGCTCATTCAGGACAGGGAGGACTAACTATGGCTACACCTTC.

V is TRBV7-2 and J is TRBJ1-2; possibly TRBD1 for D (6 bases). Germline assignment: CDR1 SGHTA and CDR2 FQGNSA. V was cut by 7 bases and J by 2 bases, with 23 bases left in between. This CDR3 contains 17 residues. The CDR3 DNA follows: TGTGCCAGCACTGTGGGGCCGGCGGACAGAGACAACTATGGCTACACCTTC. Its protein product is CASTVGPADRDNYGYTF.